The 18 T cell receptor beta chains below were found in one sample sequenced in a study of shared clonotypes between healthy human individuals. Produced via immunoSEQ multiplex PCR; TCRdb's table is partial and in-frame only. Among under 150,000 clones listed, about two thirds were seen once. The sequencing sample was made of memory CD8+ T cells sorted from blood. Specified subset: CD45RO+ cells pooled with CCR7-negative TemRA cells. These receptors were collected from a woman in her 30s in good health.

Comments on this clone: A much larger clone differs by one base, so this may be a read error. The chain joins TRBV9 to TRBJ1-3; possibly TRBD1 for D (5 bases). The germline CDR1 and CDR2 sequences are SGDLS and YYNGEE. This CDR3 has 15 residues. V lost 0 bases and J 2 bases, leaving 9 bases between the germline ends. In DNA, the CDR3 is TGTGCCAGCAGCGTAGCTTGGGGGGCTGGAAACACCATATATTTT. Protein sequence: CASSVAWGAGNTIYF.

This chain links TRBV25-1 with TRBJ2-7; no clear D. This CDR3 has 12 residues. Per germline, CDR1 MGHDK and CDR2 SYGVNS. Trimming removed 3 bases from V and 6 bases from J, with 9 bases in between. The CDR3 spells CASSEKSGEQYF. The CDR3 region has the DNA TGTGCCAGCAGTGAGAAATCCGGCGAGCAGTACTTC.

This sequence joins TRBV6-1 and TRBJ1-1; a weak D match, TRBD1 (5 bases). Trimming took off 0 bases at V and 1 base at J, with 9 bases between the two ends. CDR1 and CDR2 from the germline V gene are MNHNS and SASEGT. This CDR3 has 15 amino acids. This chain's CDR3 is CASSEAIGQNTEAFF. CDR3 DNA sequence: TGTGCCAGCAGTGAAGCGATTGGACAGAACACTGAAGCTTTCTTT.

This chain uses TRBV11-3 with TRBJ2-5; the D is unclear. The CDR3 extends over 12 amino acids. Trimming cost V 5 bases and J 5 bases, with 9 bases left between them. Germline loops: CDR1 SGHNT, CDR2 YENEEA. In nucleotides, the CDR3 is TGTGCCAGCAGCATTGGCATGGAGACCCAGTACTTC. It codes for CASSIGMETQYF.

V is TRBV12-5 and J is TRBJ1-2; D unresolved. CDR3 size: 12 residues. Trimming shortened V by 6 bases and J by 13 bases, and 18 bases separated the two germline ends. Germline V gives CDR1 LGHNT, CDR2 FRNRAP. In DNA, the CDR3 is TGTGCTAGTGGCCCCGGAACTCTCTTTCTCACCTTC. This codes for CASGPGTLFLTF. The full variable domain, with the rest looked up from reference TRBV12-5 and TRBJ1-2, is DARVTQTPRHKVTEMGQEVTMRCQPILGHNTVFWYRQTMMQGLELLAYFRNRAPLDDSGMPKDRFSAEMPDATLATLKIQPSEPRDSAVYFCASGPGTLFLTFGSGTRLTVV.

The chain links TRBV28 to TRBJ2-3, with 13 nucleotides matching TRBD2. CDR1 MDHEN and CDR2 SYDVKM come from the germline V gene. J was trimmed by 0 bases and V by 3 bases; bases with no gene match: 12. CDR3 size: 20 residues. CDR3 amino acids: CASSLWTSGRVGSSTDTQYF. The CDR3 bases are TGTGCCAGCAGTTTGTGGACTAGCGGGAGAGTTGGTAGTAGCACAGATACGCAGTATTTT.

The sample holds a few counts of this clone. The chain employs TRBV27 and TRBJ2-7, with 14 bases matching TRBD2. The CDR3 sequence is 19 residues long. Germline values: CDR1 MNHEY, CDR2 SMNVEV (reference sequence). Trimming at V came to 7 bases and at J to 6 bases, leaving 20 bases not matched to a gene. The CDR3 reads CASTPDSGLAGGNPAEQYF. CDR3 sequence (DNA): TGTGCCAGCACCCCCGACAGCGGACTAGCGGGAGGTAACCCCGCCGAGCAGTACTTC.

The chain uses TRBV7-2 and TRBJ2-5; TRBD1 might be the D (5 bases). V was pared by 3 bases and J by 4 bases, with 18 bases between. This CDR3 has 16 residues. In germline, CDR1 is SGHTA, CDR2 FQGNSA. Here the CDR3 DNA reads TGTGCCAGCAGCTTTCTTGCAGGGTGGTCGCGAGAGACCCAGTACTTC. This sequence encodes CASSFLAGWSRETQYF.

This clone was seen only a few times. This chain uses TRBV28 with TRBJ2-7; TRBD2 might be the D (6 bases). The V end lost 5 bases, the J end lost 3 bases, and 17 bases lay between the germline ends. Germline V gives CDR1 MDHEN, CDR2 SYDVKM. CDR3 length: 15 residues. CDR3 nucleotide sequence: TGTGCCAGCAGTCCGACTAGAGGCCTCTACTACGAGCAGTACTTC. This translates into CASSPTRGLYYEQYF.

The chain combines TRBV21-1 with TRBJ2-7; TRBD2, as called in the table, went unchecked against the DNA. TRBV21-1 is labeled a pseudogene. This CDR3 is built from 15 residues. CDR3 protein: CASSLNAGGAYEQYF. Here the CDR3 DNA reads TGTGCCAGCAGCTTAAATGCGGGAGGGGCCTACGAGCAGTACTTC.

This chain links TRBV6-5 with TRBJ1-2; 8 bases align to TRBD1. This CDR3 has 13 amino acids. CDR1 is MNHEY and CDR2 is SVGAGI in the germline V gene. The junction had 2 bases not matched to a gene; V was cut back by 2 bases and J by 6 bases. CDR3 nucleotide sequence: TGTGCCAGCAGTTACGGACAGGGCGATGGCTACACCTTC. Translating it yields CASSYGQGDGYTF.

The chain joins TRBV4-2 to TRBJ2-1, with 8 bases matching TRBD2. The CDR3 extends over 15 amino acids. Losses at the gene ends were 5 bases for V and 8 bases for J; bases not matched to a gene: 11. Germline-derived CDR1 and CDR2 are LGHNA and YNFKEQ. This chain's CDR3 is CASSSGFSGIYEQFF. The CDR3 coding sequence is TGTGCCAGCAGCAGTGGTTTTAGCGGGATATATGAGCAGTTCTTC.

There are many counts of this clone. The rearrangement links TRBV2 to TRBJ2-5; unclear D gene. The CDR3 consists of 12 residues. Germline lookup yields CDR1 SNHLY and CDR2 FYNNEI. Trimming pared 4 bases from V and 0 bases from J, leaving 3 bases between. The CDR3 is CASSGYQETQYF. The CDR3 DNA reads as TGTGCCAGCAGTGGCTACCAAGAGACCCAGTACTTC.

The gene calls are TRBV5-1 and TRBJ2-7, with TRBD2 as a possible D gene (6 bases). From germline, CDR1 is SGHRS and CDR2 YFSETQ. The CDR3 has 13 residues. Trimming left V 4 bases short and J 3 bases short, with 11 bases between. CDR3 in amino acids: CASSGGLSYEQYF. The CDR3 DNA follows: TGCGCCAGCAGCGGGGGACTGAGCTACGAGCAGTACTTC.

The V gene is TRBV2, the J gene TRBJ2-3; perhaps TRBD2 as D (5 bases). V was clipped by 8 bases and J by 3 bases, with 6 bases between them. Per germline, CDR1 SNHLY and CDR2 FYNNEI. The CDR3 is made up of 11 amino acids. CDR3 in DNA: TGTGCCAGCCGACTAACAGATACGCAGTATTTT. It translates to CASRLTDTQYF. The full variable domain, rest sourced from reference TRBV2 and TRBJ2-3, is EPEVTQTPSHQVTQMGQEVILRCVPISNHLYFYWYRQILGQKVEFLVSFYNNEISEKSEIFDDQFSVERPDGSNFTLKIRSTKLEDSAMYFCASRLTDTQYFGPGTRLTVL.

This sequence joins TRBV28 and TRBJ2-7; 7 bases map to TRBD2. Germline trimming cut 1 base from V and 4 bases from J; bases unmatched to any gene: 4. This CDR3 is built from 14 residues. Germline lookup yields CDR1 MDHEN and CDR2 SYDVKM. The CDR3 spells CASSLFGGLYEQYF. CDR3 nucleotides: TGTGCCAGCAGTTTATTCGGGGGGTTATACGAGCAGTACTTC.

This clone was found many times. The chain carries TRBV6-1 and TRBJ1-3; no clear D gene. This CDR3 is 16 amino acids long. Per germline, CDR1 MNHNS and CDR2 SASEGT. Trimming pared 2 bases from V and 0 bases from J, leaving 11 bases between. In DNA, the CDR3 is TGTGCCAGCAGTGAATCTATGGGAGACTCTGGAAACACCATATATTTT. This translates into CASSESMGDSGNTIYF.

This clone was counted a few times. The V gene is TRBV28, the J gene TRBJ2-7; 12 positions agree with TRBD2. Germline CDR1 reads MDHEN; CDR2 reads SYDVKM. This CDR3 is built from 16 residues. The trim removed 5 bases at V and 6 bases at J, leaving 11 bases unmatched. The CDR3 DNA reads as TGTGCCAGCAGTCGAACCCGACTAGCGGGAGATGTCGAGCAGTACTTC. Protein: CASSRTRLAGDVEQYF. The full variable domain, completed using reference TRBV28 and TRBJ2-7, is DVKVTQSSRYLVKRTGEKVFLECVQDMDHENMFWYRQDPGLGLRLIYFSYDVKMKEKGDIPEGYSVSREKKERFSLILESASTNQTSMYLCASSRTRLAGDVEQYFGPGTRLTVT.